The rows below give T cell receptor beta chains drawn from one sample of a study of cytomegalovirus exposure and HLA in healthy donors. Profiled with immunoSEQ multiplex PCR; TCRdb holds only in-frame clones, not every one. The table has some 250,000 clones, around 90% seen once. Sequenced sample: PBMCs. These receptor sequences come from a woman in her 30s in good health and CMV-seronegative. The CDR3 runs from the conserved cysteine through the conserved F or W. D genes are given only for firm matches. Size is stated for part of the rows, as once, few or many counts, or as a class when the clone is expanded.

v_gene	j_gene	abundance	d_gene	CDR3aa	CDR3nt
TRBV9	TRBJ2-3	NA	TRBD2	CASSVLAGGGSTDTQYF	TGTGCCAGCAGCGTCTTAGCGGGAGGAGGAAGCACAGATACGCAGTATTTT
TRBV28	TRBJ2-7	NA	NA	CASSPRQSSYEQYF	TGTGCCAGCAGTCCACGACAGAGCTCCTACGAGCAGTACTTC
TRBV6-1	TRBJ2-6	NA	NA	CASSERGWANVLTF	TGTGCCAGCAGTGAACGGGGCTGGGCCAACGTCCTGACTTTC
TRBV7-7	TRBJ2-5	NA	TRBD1	CASSLSGQGETQYF	TGTGCCAGCAGCTTATCTGGACAGGGAGAGACCCAGTACTTC
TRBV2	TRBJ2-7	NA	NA	CASSEVAGSLYEQYF	TGTGCCAGCAGTGAGGTCGCAGGGTCACTCTACGAGCAGTACTTC
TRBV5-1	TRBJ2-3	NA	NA	CASSSTAFSGQYF	TGCGCCAGCAGCTCAACAGCATTCAGTGGGCAGTATTTT
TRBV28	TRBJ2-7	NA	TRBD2	CASSSPGEGRYEQYF	TGTGCCAGCAGTTCCCCCGGGGAGGGAAGGTACGAGCAGTACTTC
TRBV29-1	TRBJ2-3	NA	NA	CSVELRRGGTDTQYF	TGCAGCGTTGAGTTGCGGAGGGGAGGCACAGATACGCAGTATTTT
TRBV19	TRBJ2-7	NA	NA	CASSQGSWDEQYF	TGTGCCAGCAGTCAAGGTAGCTGGGACGAGCAGTACTTC
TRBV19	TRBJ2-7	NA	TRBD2	CASSSLTSGSSEQYF	TGTGCCAGTAGTAGCCTGACTAGCGGGAGTTCGGAGCAGTACTTC
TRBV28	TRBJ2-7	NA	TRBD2	CASSLGLAGYEQYF	TGTGCCAGCAGTCTGGGACTAGCTGGCTACGAGCAGTACTTC
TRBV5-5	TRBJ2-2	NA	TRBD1	CASSLITGAVTGELFF	TGTGCCAGCAGCTTGATTACAGGGGCCGTCACCGGGGAGCTGTTTTTT
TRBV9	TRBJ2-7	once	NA	CASSVVEGTHEQYF	TGTGCCAGCAGCGTAGTTGAGGGTACCCACGAGCAGTACTTC
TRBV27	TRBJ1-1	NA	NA	CASSSQGLNTEAFF	TGTGCCAGCAGTAGTCAGGGGTTGAACACTGAAGCTTTCTTT
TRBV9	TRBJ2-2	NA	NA	CASSVGLPRTGELFF	TGTGCCAGCAGCGTGGGACTCCCGCGGACCGGGGAGCTGTTTTTT
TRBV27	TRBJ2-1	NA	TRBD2	CASSLRGGAYNEQFF	TGTGCCAGCAGCCTCCGGGGGGGCGCTTACAATGAGCAGTTCTTC
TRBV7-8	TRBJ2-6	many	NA	CASSSIRRSGANVLTF	TGTGCCAGCAGCAGTATCCGGCGCTCTGGGGCCAACGTCCTGACTTTC
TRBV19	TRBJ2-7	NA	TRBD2	CASSGASGTSYEQYF	TGTGCCAGTAGTGGAGCTAGCGGGACTTCCTACGAGCAGTACTTC
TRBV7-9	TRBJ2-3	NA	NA	CASSLPGEPTDTQYF	TGTGCCAGCAGCTTACCCGGGGAGCCCACAGATACGCAGTATTTT
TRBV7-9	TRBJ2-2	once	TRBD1	CASSLTGGVAGELFF	TGTGCCAGCAGCCTGACAGGGGGCGTCGCCGGGGAGCTGTTTTTT
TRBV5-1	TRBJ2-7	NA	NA	CASSLPSYEQYF	TGCGCCAGCAGCCTACCCTCCTACGAGCAGTACTTC
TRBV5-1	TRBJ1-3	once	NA	CASSLGLSGNTIYF	TGCGCCAGCAGCTTGGGCCTCTCTGGAAACACCATATATTTT
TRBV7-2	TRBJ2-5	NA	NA	CASSPSRVTETQYF	TGTGCCAGCAGCCCTAGTCGGGTTACGGAGACCCAGTACTTC
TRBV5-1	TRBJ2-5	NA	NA	CASSLVGRQETQYF	TGCGCCAGCAGCTTGGTTGGCAGGCAAGAGACCCAGTACTTC
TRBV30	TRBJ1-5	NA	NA	CAWIGRSNQPQHF	TGTGCCTGGATTGGCAGGAGCAATCAGCCCCAGCATTTT
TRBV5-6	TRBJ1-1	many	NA	CASSLAYGFEAFF	TGTGCCAGCAGCTTGGCTTATGGATTTGAAGCTTTCTTT
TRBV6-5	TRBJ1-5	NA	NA	CASSYVGGANQPQHF	TGTGCCAGCAGTTACGTTGGGGGTGCCAATCAGCCCCAGCATTTT
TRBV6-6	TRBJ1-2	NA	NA	CASRPDYGYTF	TGTGCCAGCAGGCCTGATTATGGCTACACCTTC
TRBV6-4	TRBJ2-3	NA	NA	CASSETGHSTDTQYF	TGTGCCAGCAGTGAAACAGGGCACAGCACAGATACGCAGTATTTT
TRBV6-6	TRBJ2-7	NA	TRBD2	CASSLLAGTYEQYF	TGTGCCAGCAGTCTACTAGCGGGGACCTACGAGCAGTACTTC
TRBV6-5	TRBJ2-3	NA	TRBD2	CASSATSGSTDTQYF	TGTGCCAGCAGTGCTACTAGCGGGAGCACAGATACGCAGTATTTT
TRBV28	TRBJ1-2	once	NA	CASGYPGTPPGGYTF	TGTGCCAGCGGCTACCCGGGGACACCACCTGGTGGCTACACCTTC
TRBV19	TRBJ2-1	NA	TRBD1	CASRITGGSYNEQFF	TGTGCCAGTAGGATCACAGGGGGCTCCTACAATGAGCAGTTCTTC
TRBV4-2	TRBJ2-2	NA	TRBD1	CASSAGGVYLGELFF	TGTGCCAGCAGCGCAGGGGGAGTGTATTTGGGGGAGCTGTTTTTT
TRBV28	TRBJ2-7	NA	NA	CASSLGQGYEQYF	TGTGCCAGCAGTTTGGGGCAGGGCTACGAGCAGTACTTC
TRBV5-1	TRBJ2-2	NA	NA	CASSAAPTGELFF	TGCGCCAGCAGCGCAGCCCCCACCGGGGAGCTGTTTTTT
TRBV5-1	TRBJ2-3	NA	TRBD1	CASSLRQGSDTQYF	TGCGCCAGCAGCTTAAGACAGGGAAGCGATACGCAGTATTTT
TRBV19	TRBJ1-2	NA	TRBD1	CASTKAGARGPHGYTF	TGTGCCAGTACAAAGGCCGGGGCCAGGGGGCCTCATGGCTACACCTTC
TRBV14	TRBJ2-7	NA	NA	CASSQVHYSSYEQYF	TGTGCCAGCAGCCAAGTTCATTACAGCTCCTACGAGCAGTACTTC